This section outlines one T cell receptor beta chain sequence together with its context. As yet, its antigen is unknown. The data derive from a study of OX40 agonist ivuxolimab in advanced cancers. Study-wide points: At 0.1 to 3.0 mg/kg and by week 6, clonal expansion occurred in CD4+ and CD8+ blood T cells. Normalized T-cell clonal expansion was also low in a subset of nonresponders.

The V end lost 4 bases, the J end lost 5 bases, and 7 bases lay between the germline ends. CDR1 is SGHTS, CDR2 YDEGEE, per germline. The CDR3 contains 11 residues. TCRdb keeps only in-frame clones here, not all; method: immunoSEQ multiplex PCR. Among about 41,000 clones, 85% to 90% were seen once, and the ten largest hold about 40%. People who had autoimmune disease history or systemic immunosuppression were excluded. The sequenced sample was CD4+ or CD8+ T cells sorted from blood, obtained in a trial of the OX40 agonist ivuxolimab. The V call is TRBV5-8, the J call TRBJ2-7; no firm D call. The receptor comes from an adult with an advanced solid tumor such as melanoma, head and neck, liver or kidney cancer. CDR3 loop: CASSTAHEQYF. CDR3 bases: TGTGCCAGCAGCACAGCCCACGAGCAGTACTTC.